Listed below are T cell receptor beta chains from one sample, sequenced in a study of blood T cell repertoires in COVID-19. Only in-frame clones appear in the TCRdb table, and some are missing; sequencing was by immunoSEQ multiplex PCR. This sample carries around 81,000 clones, almost 90% of them seen once, and the ten largest clones take more than 4.5%. Sequencing was carried out using peripheral blood. The receptors shown here come from a woman aged 80 or older with acute or convalescent COVID-19. Each CDR3 is given with its conserved first and last residue. Each record gives: D gene, clone size, J gene, V gene, CDR3 DNA, CDR3 protein. A D gene is named only where the DNA matches it firmly. Clone size is given for some rows only: seen once, a few or many times, or a class if the clone is expanded.

NA NA TRBJ1-2 TRBV19 TGTGCCAGTAGTATCGGGTTAGACAGGCGGCGAGATGGCTACACCTTC CASSIGLDRRRDGYTF
NA NA TRBJ1-4 TRBV3-1/TRBV3-2 TGTGCCAGCAGCCAAGATAGGGAGATTGCAACTAATGAAAAACTGTTTTTT CASSQDREIATNEKLFF
NA NA TRBJ2-3 TRBV3-1/TRBV3-2 TGTGCCAGCAGCCAAGGGGGGGTCCGAGGGACAGATACGCAGTATTTT CASSQGGVRGTDTQYF
TRBD1 NA TRBJ1-2 TRBV16 TGTGCCAGCAGCCAAGGAAGGCAGGGGGCCTATGGCTACACCTTC CASSQGRQGAYGYTF
NA few TRBJ2-5 TRBV6-5 TGTGCCAGCAGTTACTCGGGGGCTCAAGAGACCCAGTACTTC CASSYSGAQETQYF
NA NA TRBJ1-5 TRBV7-2 TGTGCCAGCAGCTTATTAGGGGCACTTAGCAATCAGCCCCAGCATTTT CASSLLGALSNQPQHF
NA NA TRBJ1-1 TRBV6-2/TRBV6-3 TGTGCCAGCAGCCAACCTGCGGCTCTCACTGAAGCTTTCTTT CASSQPAALTEAFF
TRBD2 once TRBJ2-5 TRBV10-1 TGCGCCATCCCAATGGGGGGGTGGGAGACCCAGTACTTC CAIPMGGWETQYF
TRBD1 NA TRBJ1-1 TRBV12-5 TGTGCTAGTGGTTTGGTACGGGGACAGTTGAACACTGAAGCTTTCTTT CASGLVRGQLNTEAFF
TRBD2 NA TRBJ2-3 TRBV9 TGTGCCAGCAGCCCGGGACTAGCGGGTCCTAGCACAGATACGCAGTATTTT CASSPGLAGPSTDTQYF
NA NA TRBJ2-2 TRBV18 TGTGCCAGCTCACCAATTCAGGGCCTGAACACCGGGGAGCTGTTTTTT CASSPIQGLNTGELFF
NA once TRBJ2-5 TRBV11-1 TGTGCCAGCAGCTTAGAATCGGGTCGAGGGCAAGAGACCCAGTACTTC CASSLESGRGQETQYF
NA NA TRBJ2-1 TRBV19 TGTGCCAGTAGTATAGTAGGTGTCCAGGGTTCCTACAATGAGCAGTTCTTC CASSIVGVQGSYNEQFF
TRBD2 NA TRBJ2-5 TRBV5-4 TGTGCCAGCAGCCCCTCTACCAGACTAGCGGGAGGGTCAGAGACCCAGTACTTC CASSPSTRLAGGSETQYF
TRBD1 NA TRBJ2-7 TRBV11-2 TGTGCCAGCAGCTCAGACAGGGTCTCCTACGAGCAGTACTTC CASSSDRVSYEQYF
TRBD2 NA TRBJ2-2 TRBV9 TGTGCCAGCAGCGTAGAGTTGGCTAGCGGGAGGACCGGGGAGCTGTTTTTT CASSVELASGRTGELFF
NA NA TRBJ2-1 TRBV7-2 TGTGCCAGCACCCGGATCCAGGGGAAAGGAAATGAGCAGTTCTTC CASTRIQGKGNEQFF
NA few TRBJ2-7 TRBV4-3 TGCGCCAGCAGCCAAGATTCGGCGGAGAGCTCCTACGAGCAGTACTTC CASSQDSAESSYEQYF
TRBD1 NA TRBJ1-1 TRBV2 TGTGCCAGCAGTCGTGGGACAGGGCGTACTGAAGCTTTCTTT CASSRGTGRTEAFF
NA NA TRBJ1-2 TRBV5-8 TGTGCCAGCAGCTTGGAACAGACCTATGGCTACACCTTC CASSLEQTYGYTF
NA NA TRBJ2-5 TRBV3-1/TRBV3-2 TGTGCCAGCAGCCAAGAAGGAACGGGAATGGAGACCCAGTACTTC CASSQEGTGMETQYF
TRBD1 once TRBJ2-1 TRBV3-1/TRBV3-2 TGTGCCAGCAGCCACACGGGACAGGGGGGCAATGAGCAGTTCTTC CASSHTGQGGNEQFF
TRBD2 NA TRBJ2-1 TRBV9 TGTGCCAGCAGCGGAGGGGCGACTAGCGGGTTGTACAATGAGCAGTTCTTC CASSGGATSGLYNEQFF
TRBD1 few TRBJ2-7 TRBV30 TGTGCCTGGAGCCAGGGGGATTGGTACGAGCAGTACTTC CAWSQGDWYEQYF
TRBD1 NA TRBJ1-5 TRBV29-1 TGCAGCCCGGGGTCTGGACAGGGTGAATCCAATCAGCCCCAGCATTTT CSPGSGQGESNQPQHF
NA NA TRBJ1-2 TRBV9 TGTGCCAGCAGCGTAGCCCCGGCGAGGGGCTACACCTTC CASSVAPARGYTF
NA NA TRBJ2-3 TRBV19 TGTGCCAGTAGTATAGCTTCGGGGCGGGGTAGCACAGATACGCAGTATTTT CASSIASGRGSTDTQYF
TRBD2 NA TRBJ2-1 TRBV7-9 TGTGCCAGCAGCGCCCCGGGACTAGCGACCAATGAGCAGTTCTTC CASSAPGLATNEQFF
TRBD2 NA TRBJ2-7 TRBV19 TGTGCCAGTAGTCCTTCTAGCGGGGTGTACTACGAGCAGTACTTC CASSPSSGVYYEQYF
NA NA TRBJ2-6 TRBV19 TGTGCCAGTAGTATAGCCCCAGGGCGAGGTGCTGGGGCCAACGTCCTGACTTTC CASSIAPGRGAGANVLTF
NA NA TRBJ2-3 TRBV7-2 TGTGCCAGCAGCCCCGGACATATGGCCGATACGCAGTATTTT CASSPGHMADTQYF
TRBD1 NA TRBJ2-6 TRBV5-4 TGTGCCAGCAGCTTTGGGGACAGGGGGCCTGGGGCCAACGTCCTGACTTTC CASSFGDRGPGANVLTF
NA NA TRBJ1-1 TRBV11-3 TGTGCCAGCAGCCCCGGCCCCACATACGGGGCTTTCTTT CASSPGPTYGAFF
TRBD1 NA TRBJ1-1 TRBV4-2 TGTGCCAGCAGCGAGGGGACCTGGGACAGGGCAAGCTTTGGTGAAGCTTTCTTT CASSEGTWDRASFGEAFF
NA NA TRBJ1-3 TRBV19 TGTGCCAGTAGCACCAGGGAACTCGGTGGAAACACCATATATTTT CASSTRELGGNTIYF
NA NA TRBJ1-1 TRBV9 TGTGCCAGCAGCTCCCAGGGTGGAAGGGACACTGAAGCTTTCTTT CASSSQGGRDTEAFF
NA NA TRBJ1-1 TRBV3-1/TRBV3-2 TGTGCCAGCAGCCAAGGGGGCGGTACTGAAGCTTTCTTT CASSQGGGTEAFF
NA NA TRBJ1-2 TRBV3-1/TRBV3-2 TGTGCCAGCAGCCAAGACTGGGGCGGCTACACCTTC CASSQDWGGYTF
NA NA TRBJ1-3 TRBV19 TGTGCCAGCAGGCCCTCTGGAAACACCATATATTTT CASRPSGNTIYF
NA NA TRBJ2-7 TRBV6-5 TGTGCCAGCAGTCCACAGGGATCCTCCTACGAGCAGTACTTC CASSPQGSSYEQYF
TRBD1 NA TRBJ2-1 TRBV6-6 TGTGCCAGCAACCAACCGGGACAGGGGGCCAATGAGCAGTTCTTC CASNQPGQGANEQFF
TRBD1 NA TRBJ2-2 TRBV19 TGTGCCAGTAGTCGCTTCTCGGGACAGGGGCGCACCGGGGAGCTGTTTTTT CASSRFSGQGRTGELFF
TRBD2 NA TRBJ2-2 TRBV7-8 TGTGCCAGCAGAGGACTAGCGGGCTACACCGGGGAGCTGTTTTTT CASRGLAGYTGELFF